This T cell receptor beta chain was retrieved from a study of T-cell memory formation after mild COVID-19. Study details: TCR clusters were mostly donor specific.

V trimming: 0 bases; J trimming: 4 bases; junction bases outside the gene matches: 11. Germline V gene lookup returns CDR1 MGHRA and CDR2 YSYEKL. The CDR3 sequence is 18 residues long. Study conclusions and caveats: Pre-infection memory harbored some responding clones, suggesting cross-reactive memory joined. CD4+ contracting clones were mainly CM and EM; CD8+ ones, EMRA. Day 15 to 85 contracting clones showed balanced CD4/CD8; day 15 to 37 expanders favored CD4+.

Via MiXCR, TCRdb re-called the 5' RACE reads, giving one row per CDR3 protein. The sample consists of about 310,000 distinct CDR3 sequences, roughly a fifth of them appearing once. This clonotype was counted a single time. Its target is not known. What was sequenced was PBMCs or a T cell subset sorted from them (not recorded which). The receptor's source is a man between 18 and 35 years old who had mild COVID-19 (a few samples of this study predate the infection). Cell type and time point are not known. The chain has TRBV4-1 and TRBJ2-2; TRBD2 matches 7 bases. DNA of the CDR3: TGCGCCAGCAGCCAAGATGGTGAAAGCGGCGGGAGCACCGGGGAGCTGTTTTTT. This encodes CASSQDGESGGSTGELFF.